This passage covers 5 T cell receptor beta chains from one sample sequenced in a study of blood T cell repertoires in COVID-19. The method was immunoSEQ multiplex PCR; TCRdb's version includes in-frame clones alone and lacks a portion of them. The repertoire holds roughly 300,000 clones, with around 88% as singletons. Sequencing input: peripheral blood. The receptors come from a woman in her fifties or sixties with acute or convalescent COVID-19.

The chain carries TRBV6-1 and TRBJ1-2, with a tentative D call TRBD1 (6 bases). Trimming removed 1 base at V and 3 bases at J, with 12 bases between. The CDR3 contains 15 residues. From germline, CDR1 is MNHNS and CDR2 SASEGT. CDR3: CASSEGPGAHYGYTF. The CDR3 DNA sequence: TGTGCCAGCAGTGAAGGTCCAGGGGCTCACTATGGCTACACCTTC.

The chain has TRBV10-3 and TRBJ2-1, with 11 bases that match TRBD1. V was pared by 4 bases and J by 6 bases, with 8 bases of the junction left unmatched. CDR3 size: 16 residues. Germline values: CDR1 ENHRY, CDR2 SYGVKD. Written as DNA, the CDR3 is TGTGCCATCAGTGGACGCAGGGACAGGGGGGGCAATGAGCAGTTCTTC. Translated: CAISGRRDRGGNEQFF.

With regard to this clone: Other nucleotide sequences in the sample specify the same CDR3. The V and J genes are TRBV7-2 and TRBJ2-3, with D unclear. In germline, CDR1 is SGHTA, CDR2 FQGNSA. The CDR3 has 12 residues. Trimming pared 4 bases from V and 2 bases from J, leaving 4 bases between. The CDR3 spells CASSSNTDTQYF. DNA for the CDR3: TGTGCCAGCAGCTCCAACACAGATACGCAGTATTTT.

V is TRBV7-9 and J is TRBJ2-7, with D perhaps TRBD2 (6 bases). In germline, CDR1 is SEHNR, CDR2 FQNEAQ (reference sequence). V lost 8 bases and J lost 2, with 22 bases in between. The CDR3 runs to 16 residues. The chain's CDR3 is CASSTQGLPEPYEQYF. As DNA, the CDR3 is TGTGCCAGCTCCACCCAGGGACTCCCTGAGCCCTACGAGCAGTACTTC.

J is TRBJ2-3 and V is TRBV7-2, with D possibly TRBD1 on 5 matching bases. The germline gives CDR1 SGHTA, CDR2 FQGNSA. V shed 0 bases and J shed 3 bases, with 7 bases lying between them. CDR3 size: 14 residues. In DNA, the CDR3 is TGTGCCAGCAGCTTAGCCAGGGTTACAGATACGCAGTATTTT. It codes for CASSLARVTDTQYF.